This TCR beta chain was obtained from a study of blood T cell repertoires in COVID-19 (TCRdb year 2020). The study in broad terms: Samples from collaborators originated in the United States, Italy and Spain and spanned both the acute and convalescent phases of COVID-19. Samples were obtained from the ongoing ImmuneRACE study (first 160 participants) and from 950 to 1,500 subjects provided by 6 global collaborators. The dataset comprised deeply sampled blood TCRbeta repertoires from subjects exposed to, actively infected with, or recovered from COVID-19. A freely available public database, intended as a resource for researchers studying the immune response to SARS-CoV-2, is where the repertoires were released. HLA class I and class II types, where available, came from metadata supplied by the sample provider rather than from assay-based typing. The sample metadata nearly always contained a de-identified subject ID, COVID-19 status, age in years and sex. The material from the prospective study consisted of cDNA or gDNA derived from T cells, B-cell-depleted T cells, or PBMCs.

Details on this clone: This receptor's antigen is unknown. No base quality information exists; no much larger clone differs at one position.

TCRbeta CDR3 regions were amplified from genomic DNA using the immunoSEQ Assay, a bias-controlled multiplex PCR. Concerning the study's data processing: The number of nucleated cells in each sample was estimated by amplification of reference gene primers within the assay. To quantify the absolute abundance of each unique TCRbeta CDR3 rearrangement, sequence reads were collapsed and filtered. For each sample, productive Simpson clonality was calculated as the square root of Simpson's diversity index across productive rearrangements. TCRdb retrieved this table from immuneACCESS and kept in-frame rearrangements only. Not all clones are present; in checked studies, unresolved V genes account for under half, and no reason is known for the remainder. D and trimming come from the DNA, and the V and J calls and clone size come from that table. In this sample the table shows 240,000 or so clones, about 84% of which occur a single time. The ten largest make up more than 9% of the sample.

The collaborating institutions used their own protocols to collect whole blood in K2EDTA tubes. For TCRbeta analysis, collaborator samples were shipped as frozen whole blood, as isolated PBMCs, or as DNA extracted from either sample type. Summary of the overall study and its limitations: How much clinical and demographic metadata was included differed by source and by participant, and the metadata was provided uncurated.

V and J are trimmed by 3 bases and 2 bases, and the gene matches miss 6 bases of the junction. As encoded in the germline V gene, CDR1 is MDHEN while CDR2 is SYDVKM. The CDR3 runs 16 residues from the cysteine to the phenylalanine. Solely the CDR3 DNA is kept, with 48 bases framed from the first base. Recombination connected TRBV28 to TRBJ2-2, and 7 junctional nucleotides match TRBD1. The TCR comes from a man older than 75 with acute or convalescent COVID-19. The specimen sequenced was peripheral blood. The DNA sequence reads TGTGCCAGCAGTTTCAAGGGACAGATTAACACCGGGGAGCTGTTTTTT. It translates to CASSFKGQINTGELFF.